Listed here is a single TCR beta chain. This receptor's antigen is unknown. Per-nucleotide qualities are absent, and no much larger clonotype sits a single base away. In the germline V gene, CDR1 corresponds to SGHNT and CDR2 to YENEEA. Germline trimming: 1 base from V, 5 bases from J; junction bases outside gene matches: 4. From cysteine to phenylalanine, the CDR3 is 15 amino acids long. CDR3 DNA only is kept here, 45 bases in frame from base 1. This entry belongs to a study of blood T cell repertoires in COVID-19 (dated by TCRdb to between 2020 and 2021). For the study in its entirety: The collaborator samples originated in the United States, Italy and Spain and spanned the acute and convalescent phases of COVID-19. The material from the prospective study consisted of cDNA or gDNA derived from T cells, B-cell-depleted T cells, or PBMCs. The dataset comprised deeply sampled blood TCRbeta repertoires from subjects exposed to, actively infected with, or recovered from COVID-19. A freely available public database, intended as a resource for researchers studying the immune response to SARS-CoV-2, is where the repertoires were released. Samples were obtained from the ongoing ImmuneRACE study (first 160 participants) and from 1,000 to 1,500 subjects provided by 6 global collaborators. The sample metadata nearly always contained a de-identified subject ID, COVID-19 status, age in years and sex. Where available, HLA class I and class II types were taken from metadata supplied by the sample provider and were not determined by assay-based typing.

TCRbeta CDR3 regions were amplified from genomic DNA by means of the immunoSEQ Assay, a bias-controlled multiplex PCR. The source study handled its data this way. The number of nucleated cells in each sample was estimated from the amplification of reference gene primers within the assay. To quantify the absolute abundance of each unique TCRbeta CDR3 rearrangement, sequence reads were collapsed and filtered. For each sample, productive Simpson clonality was calculated as the square root of Simpson's diversity index over productive rearrangements. TCRdb re-hosts the immuneACCESS table, in-frame sequences only. Its copies lack some clones; in the studies checked, an unresolved V gene accounts for under half of them, and the cause for the rest is not known. For V, J and clone size, that table is used; D and trimming come from the DNA. The table for this sample lists roughly 300,000 clones; 65% to 90% of them were counted only once. The ten largest clones add up to roughly 4.2% of the sample.

Results and caveats for the whole study, not just this receptor: The quantity of clinical and demographic metadata differed by source and by participant and was supplied without curation.

In the prospective study, participants were roughly 18 to 100 years old, resided in 24 geographic areas of the United States, and were enrolled through a virtual design. To assign participants to cohorts, the prospective study relied on clinical history that participants themselves reported in a screening survey and a study questionnaire. In the prospective study, whole blood, serum and a nasopharyngeal or oropharyngeal swab were collected from each participant by mobile phlebotomists. Prospective study participants could optionally give additional blood draws and questionnaires over an approximately two-month period. Before DNA extraction, prospective study blood samples were shipped either frozen or at room temperature.

The rearranged segments are TRBV11-3 and TRBJ2-1, and 8 junction bases match TRBD2. Sequencing was carried out using PBMCs or T cells enriched from blood (not recorded which). The TCR sequence derives from a middle-aged woman with acute COVID-19. The CDR3 corresponds to CASSLAGGVDNEQFF. The DNA sequence is given as TGTGCCAGCAGCTTAGCCGGGGGGGTGGACAATGAGCAGTTCTTC.